These 29 T cell receptor beta chains came from one sample sequenced in a study of shared clonotypes between healthy human individuals. Clones were sequenced by immunoSEQ multiplex PCR, and TCRdb holds only the in-frame ones, with some missing. The sample consists of some 2.4 million clones, over 85% of them appearing once. The source material was naive CD4+ T cells from PBMCs. The subset: CD45RA+ positively selected. The receptors come from a man aged 18 to 30 in good health. Some clones in this sample may be carry-over from other donors' samples.

The chain joins TRBV7-9 to TRBJ2-7, with D hard to call. The CDR3 is 15 residues long. V shed 0 bases and J shed 0 bases, with 9 bases lying between them. Germline loops: CDR1 SEHNR, CDR2 FQNEAQ (reference sequence). In nucleotides, the CDR3 is TGTGCCAGCAGCTTAGCGTGGGCAGACTCCTACGAGCAGTACTTC. Protein product: CASSLAWADSYEQYF.

The CDR3 bases are TGCGCCAGCAGCTTCATTCCCGGGAGTAGCACAGATACGCAGTATTTT. Translating gives CASSFIPGSSTDTQYF. This chain connects TRBV5-1 to TRBJ2-3; perhaps TRBD2 as D (6 bases). CDR3 length: 16 amino acids. V lost 2 bases, J lost 0 bases, and 13 bases lay in between. Per the germline V gene, CDR1 is SGHRS and CDR2 is YFSETQ. Supplemented by reference TRBV5-1 and TRBJ2-3, the full variable domain reads KAGVTQTPRYLIKTRGQQVTLSCSPISGHRSVSWYQQTPGQGLQFLFEYFSETQRNKGNFPGRFSGRQFSNSRSEMNVSTLELGDSALYLCASSFIPGSSTDTQYFGPGTRLTVL.

This clone appeared a single time. Other DNA sequences from this sample encode an identical CDR3 as well. The chain links TRBV18 to TRBJ2-2; 11 bases are shared with TRBD1. Germline CDR1 reads KGHSH; CDR2 reads LQKENI. Trimming removed 3 bases from V and 5 bases from J; junction bases left unmatched: 5. CDR3 length: 16 amino acids. The CDR3 bases are TGTGCCAGCTCACCGCCGGGACAGGGGGATACCGGGGAGCTGTTTTTT. As protein: CASSPPGQGDTGELFF.

The chain links TRBV14 to TRBJ2-5; the D call may be TRBD1 or TRBD2 (5 bases each). Germline V CDR1 and CDR2: SGHDN, FVKESK. The ends were cut back, 3 bases at V and 5 bases at J, with 13 bases in the middle. The CDR3 runs 14 residues. The CDR3 DNA is TGTGCCAGCAGCCAGTGGACGGGGCGGGAGACCCAGTACTTC. Translating gives CASSQWTGRETQYF.

This chain connects TRBV10-3 to TRBJ2-3; possible D gene TRBD2, 5 bases. The ends were cut back, 0 bases at V and 5 bases at J, with 12 bases in the middle. CDR3 length equals 15 residues. Germline values: CDR1 ENHRY, CDR2 SYGVKD. CDR3 bases: TGTGCCATCAGTGAGTCGACTACCAAGGGAGATACGCAGTATTTT. Translation: CAISESTTKGDTQYF.

The J gene is TRBJ2-5, the V gene TRBV11-3; 7 positions agree with TRBD2. Germline trimming cut 4 bases from V and 2 bases from J; bases unmatched to any gene: 7. The CDR3 extends over 15 amino acids. The germline V gene has CDR1 SGHNT and CDR2 YENEEA. CDR3 residues: CASSSVEAGQETQYF. The CDR3 DNA follows: TGTGCCAGCAGCTCCGTTGAAGCGGGGCAAGAGACCCAGTACTTC.

This rearrangement joins TRBV5-1 to TRBJ2-7, with D tentatively TRBD2 (6 bases). Trimming shortened V by 4 bases and J by 6 bases, and 17 bases separated the two germline ends. Germline CDR1 SGHRS, CDR2 YFSETQ. This CDR3 has 14 amino acids. In DNA, the CDR3 is TGCGCCAGCAGCCACACTAGCATTTTTGTCGAGCAGTACTTC. Its protein product is CASSHTSIFVEQYF.

The V gene is TRBV27, the J gene TRBJ2-1; TRBD1 matches 7 bases. The germline V gene has CDR1 MNHEY and CDR2 SMNVEV (reference sequence). The CDR3 extends over 12 amino acids. V was pared by 9 bases and J by 5 bases, with 4 bases of the junction left unmatched. CDR3 protein: CARWDSDNEQFF. The CDR3 DNA sequence: TGTGCCAGATGGGACAGTGACAATGAGCAGTTCTTC.

V gene TRBV28 combines with J gene TRBJ1-5, with 7 nucleotides matching TRBD1. The CDR3 is 15 residues long. Germline loops: CDR1 MDHEN, CDR2 SYDVKM. The J segment lost 5 bases and the V segment lost 6 bases, leaving 10 bases of the junction unmatched. This CDR3 reads CASRPRDSLYQPQHF. The CDR3 DNA reads TGTGCCAGCAGGCCACGGGACAGCTTATATCAGCCCCAGCATTTT.

The chain employs TRBV5-6 and TRBJ2-2, with 15 nucleotides matching TRBD2. Germline CDR1 and CDR2: SGHDT and YYEEEE. Trimming removed 4 bases from V and 5 bases from J; junction bases left unmatched: 9. The CDR3 runs to 18 residues. This CDR3 reads CASSLWTSGRARTGELFF. The CDR3 DNA reads TGTGCCAGCAGCCTATGGACTAGCGGGAGGGCCAGAACCGGGGAGCTGTTTTTT.

This rearrangement joins TRBV28 to TRBJ1-1, with D possibly TRBD1 on 5 matching bases. Germline CDR1 reads MDHEN; CDR2 reads SYDVKM. Trimming left V 6 bases short and J 11 bases short, with 16 bases between. This CDR3 contains 12 residues. The CDR3 nucleotides read TGTGCCAGCAGCGACAGACAGAAGATGGCTTTCTTT. Translating gives CASSDRQKMAFF.

Worth noting for this clone: This sample includes further DNA sequences coding for the same CDR3. The chain joins TRBV28 to TRBJ2-7; the match to TRBD2 covers 12 bases. J gave up 4 bases and V 5 bases, and 6 bases lay outside the gene matches. Germline V CDR1 and CDR2: MDHEN, SYDVKM. CDR3 size: 15 residues. The CDR3, as DNA: TGTGCCAGCAGTCCTGGGACTAGCGGGTCTTACGAGCAGTACTTC. Amino acid sequence: CASSPGTSGSYEQYF. The full variable domain, its missing parts supplied by reference TRBV28 and TRBJ2-7, is DVKVTQSSRYLVKRTGEKVFLECVQDMDHENMFWYRQDPGLGLRLIYFSYDVKMKEKGDIPEGYSVSREKKERFSLILESASTNQTSMYLCASSPGTSGSYEQYFGPGTRLTVT.

The V and J genes are TRBV27 and TRBJ1-4; D perhaps matches TRBD1 (6 bases). The CDR3 has 15 amino acids. Germline lookup yields CDR1 MNHEY and CDR2 SMNVEV (reference sequence). Trimming removed 4 bases from V and 6 bases from J, with 15 bases in between. CDR3 loop: CASSSNAGADEKLFF. CDR3 sequence (DNA): TGTGCCAGCAGTTCCAACGCGGGGGCGGATGAAAAACTGTTTTTT. The full variable domain, in which reference TRBV27 and TRBJ1-4 provide the parts outside the CDR3, is EAQVTQNPRYLITVTGKKLTVTCSQNMNHEYMSWYRQDPGLGLRQIYYSMNVEVTDKGDVPEGYKVSRKEKRNFPLILESPSPNQTSLYFCASSSNAGADEKLFFGSGTQLSVL.

J is TRBJ2-6 and V is TRBV19; 8 bases are shared with TRBD1. Unmatched junction bases numbered 13, after V lost 6 bases and J lost 0 bases. Germline V gene lookup returns CDR1 LNHDA and CDR2 SQIVND (reference sequence). The CDR3 is 19 residues long. CDR3 bases: TGTGCCAGTAGCCGGAGGGGGGACAGGCTATCCTCTGGGGCCAACGTCCTGACTTTC. This codes for CASSRRGDRLSSGANVLTF.

This sequence joins TRBV4-3 and TRBJ2-5, with D possibly being TRBD1 or TRBD2 (5 bases each). The CDR3 runs to 16 residues. From germline, CDR1 is LGHNA and CDR2 YSLEER. V lost 8 bases, J lost 3 bases, and 22 bases lay in between. In nucleotides, the CDR3 is TGCGCCAGCCCTAGAGACCGGGGCCCGTTCAAAGAGACCCAGTACTTC. This codes for CASPRDRGPFKETQYF.

The chain joins TRBV28 to TRBJ2-1, with D uncertain. The CDR3 totals 15 residues. CDR1 is MDHEN and CDR2 is SYDVKM in the germline V gene. V lost 4 bases, J lost 10 bases, and 20 bases lay in between. In DNA form, the CDR3 reads TGTGCCAGCAGTTCAGACACGATCCGGCGTGGAGAGCAGTTCTTC. It codes for CASSSDTIRRGEQFF.

This rearrangement joins TRBV7-2 to TRBJ1-1; the match to TRBD1 covers 9 bases. With 1 base clipped from V and 8 bases from J, the junction kept 5 bases outside the gene matches. Germline V gene lookup returns CDR1 SGHTA and CDR2 FQGNSA. The CDR3 has 14 amino acids. As DNA, the CDR3 is TGTGCCAGCAGCTTAGGGGGACAGGGCCGCGAAGCTTTCTTT. As protein: CASSLGGQGREAFF.

The V gene is TRBV6-1, the J gene TRBJ2-7, with 8 positions matching TRBD1. Germline V gene sequence: CDR1 MNHNS, CDR2 SASEGT. V lost 0 bases to trimming and J lost 3 bases; unmatched junction nucleotides: 7. The CDR3 has 16 amino acids. The CDR3 bases are TGTGCCAGCAGTGAAGCGGGGGGACAGGCGAGCTACGAGCAGTACTTC. Residues: CASSEAGGQASYEQYF.

This chain uses TRBV2 with TRBJ1-3, with D possibly TRBD1 on 5 matching bases. Germline V gene sequence: CDR1 SNHLY, CDR2 FYNNEI. Trimming took 7 bases from V and 2 from J, leaving 18 bases between them. This CDR3 has 16 amino acids. CDR3 sequence reads: CASTLDIRSPGNTIYF. In DNA, the CDR3 is TGTGCCAGCACCCTGGACATCCGGTCCCCTGGAAACACCATATATTTT.

The sample holds one count of this clone. The V call is TRBV7-3, the J call TRBJ2-7, with 10 bases that match TRBD1. The CDR3 has 16 amino acids. Germline trimming cut 5 bases from V and 5 bases from J; bases unmatched to any gene: 12. Looked up from germline, CDR1 is SGHTA and CDR2 is FQGTGA. The CDR3 DNA reads as TGTGCCAGCAGCCTCCAGGGACAGGGGACATCAGACGAGCAGTACTTC. Translated: CASSLQGQGTSDEQYF.

The count of this clone is one. The chain joins TRBV27 to TRBJ2-1; 10 nucleotides align to TRBD2. CDR1 and CDR2 (germline): MNHEY, SMNVEV (reference sequence). V was pared by 6 bases and J by 5 bases, with 7 bases of the junction left unmatched. CDR3 length: 15 residues. CDR3 DNA: TGTGCCAGCAGCCTACTTACTAGCGGGAACAATGAGCAGTTCTTC. It is translated as CASSLLTSGNNEQFF.

In its sample, this clone was seen a few times. This rearrangement joins TRBV25-1 to TRBJ1-4; tentative D call: TRBD1 (6 bases). CDR1 is MGHDK and CDR2 is SYGVNS in the germline V gene. Trimming removed 0 bases at V and 10 bases at J, with 18 bases between. The CDR3 runs to 16 residues. CDR3 loop: CASSEYKRDTEAKLFF. In nucleotides, the CDR3 is TGTGCCAGCAGTGAATATAAAAGGGACACCGAGGCAAAACTGTTTTTT.

The rearrangement links TRBV10-3 to TRBJ2-1; perhaps TRBD2 as D (6 bases). Deletions cut 7 bases from V and 10 bases from J, with 11 bases between. The CDR3 sequence is 11 residues long. Germline V gives CDR1 ENHRY, CDR2 SYGVKD. CDR3 coding DNA: TGTGCCATCATGATGGGGGGAGAGCAGTTCTTC. Its translation: CAIMMGGEQFF.

This clone was detected once. The V gene is TRBV9, the J gene TRBJ2-5; 7 bases match TRBD2. The J segment lost 0 bases and the V segment lost 0 bases, leaving 5 bases of the junction unmatched. This CDR3 contains 16 residues. The germline CDR1 and CDR2 sequences are SGDLS and YYNGEE. CDR3 DNA: TGTGCCAGCAGCGTAGGGGTCGGGGGGTACCAAGAGACCCAGTACTTC. Translated: CASSVGVGGYQETQYF.

The genes are TRBV28 and TRBJ1-2; TRBD1 might be the D (5 bases). This CDR3 has 14 amino acids. V lost 5 bases to trimming and J lost 5 bases, with 15 bases between them. CDR1 and CDR2 from the germline V gene are MDHEN and SYDVKM. The CDR3 loop is CASSLPGTIYGYTF. The CDR3 bases are TGTGCCAGCAGTCTACCTGGGACTATATATGGCTACACCTTC.

The gene calls are TRBV28 and TRBJ2-5; 7 positions match TRBD1. Germline CDR1 and CDR2: MDHEN and SYDVKM. The CDR3 runs to 14 residues. V lost 6 bases and J lost 0; bases outside the gene matches: 4. The CDR3 reads CASRMTGNQETQYF. DNA for the CDR3: TGTGCCAGCAGGATGACAGGGAACCAAGAGACCCAGTACTTC. Complete variable domain (other parts from reference TRBV28 and TRBJ2-5): DVKVTQSSRYLVKRTGEKVFLECVQDMDHENMFWYRQDPGLGLRLIYFSYDVKMKEKGDIPEGYSVSREKKERFSLILESASTNQTSMYLCASRMTGNQETQYFGPGTRLLVL.

The CDR3 here is CASSLETGPWETQYF. The CDR3 region has the DNA TGCGCCAGCAGCCTGGAGACAGGGCCGTGGGAGACCCAGTACTTC. The chain combines TRBV5-1 with TRBJ2-5, with 7 nucleotides matching TRBD1. V was pared by 4 bases and J by 5 bases, with 11 bases of the junction left unmatched. The CDR3 consists of 15 residues. CDR1 and CDR2 (germline): SGHRS, YFSETQ.

The rearrangement joins TRBV5-6 to TRBJ2-1; 7 bases align to TRBD1. The CDR3 is 15 residues long. V gave up 3 bases and J gave up 3 bases; unmatched junction bases: 6. The germline V gene encodes CDR1 SGHDT and CDR2 YYEEEE. CDR3 nucleotide sequence: TGTGCCAGCAGCTACGGCAGGGGGTACTACAATGAGCAGTTCTTC. It is translated as CASSYGRGYYNEQFF. Full variable domain (missing parts from reference TRBV5-6 and TRBJ2-1): DAGVTQSPTHLIKTRGQQVTLRCSPKSGHDTVSWYQQALGQGPQFIFQYYEEEERQRGNFPDRFSGHQFPNYSSELNVNALLLGDSALYLCASSYGRGYYNEQFFGPGTRLTVL.

The chain recombines TRBV4-1 with TRBJ2-7, with unresolved D. The CDR3 is made up of 14 amino acids. V was clipped by 4 bases and J by 4 bases, with 14 bases between them. CDR1 is MGHRA and CDR2 is YSYEKL in the germline V gene. CDR3 region: CASSPTRMEYEQYF. CDR3 DNA: TGCGCCAGCAGCCCCACCCGGATGGAATACGAGCAGTACTTC.